This TCR beta chain comes out of a study of shared clonotypes between healthy human individuals. Regarding the study as a whole: It was only blood that was sampled, and tissue repertoires likely differ.

Clones were read by immunoSEQ multiplex PCR, and TCRdb kept only the in-frame ones, dropping some. Counted here are some 1.1 million clones, roughly 80% occurring once; the ten biggest clones make up about 0.94%. Losses at the gene ends were 3 bases for V and 8 bases for J; bases not matched to a gene: 9. From germline, CDR1 is LGHNA and CDR2 YNFKEQ. This CDR3 is built from 17 residues. Those who donated, Caucasian adults without exception, all lived in Nashville, Tennessee. This clone was observed once. What it binds is unknown. The sequenced sample consisted of memory CD4+ T cells from PBMCs. Subset of the sample: CD45RA-negative fraction. The origin of this receptor is a man younger than 35 in good health. Some clones in this sample may be carry-over from other donors' samples. The chain couples TRBV4-2 to TRBJ2-1, with 14 bases identical to TRBD2. The CDR3 reads CASSHPGTSGSWYEQFF. The CDR3 coding sequence is TGTGCCAGCAGCCACCCCGGGACTAGCGGGAGTTGGTATGAGCAGTTCTTC.